The sequence of this TCR beta chain was determined in a study of CD8+ T cells in alopecia areata. Across the study: The tofacitinib course ran for 6 to 18 months and was followed by 6 months off drug.

V gave up 1 base and J gave up 2 bases, with 9 bases separating them. The germline V gene encodes CDR1 SGHTA and CDR2 FQGNSA. The CDR3 sequence is 15 residues long. With respect to this clone: The antigen is undetermined.

The treatment was: oral pan-JAK inhibitor, 5-10 mg twice daily. Collected material from alopecia areata patients comprised lesional scalp punch biopsies and peripheral blood. As the sequencing template, cDNA was produced by extracting RNA and reverse transcribing it. The table came from immunoSEQ multiplex PCR; TCRdb's copy has only in-frame clones and leaves some out. The data contain about 220,000 clones, approximately 57% of them seen just once; the ten biggest clones take up 1.6%. Overall study results and limits: On tofacitinib, scalp and blood still held many of the expanded lesional clones.

The origin of this receptor is a human donor with alopecia areata. The sequenced sample was CD4+ T cells sorted from blood, obtained at week 4, from a patient treated with tofacitinib. This chain connects TRBV7-2 to TRBJ1-5; unclear D gene. The CDR3 spells CASSLGGTGNQPQHF. CDR3 bases: TGTGCCAGCAGCTTAGGTGGCACAGGCAATCAGCCCCAGCATTTT. The variable domain in full, completed from reference TRBV7-2 and TRBJ1-5, reads GAGVSQSPSNKVTEKGKDVELRCDPISGHTALYWYRQSLGQGLEFLIYFQGNSAPDKSGLPSDRFSAERTGGSVSTLTIQRTQQEDSAVYLCASSLGGTGNQPQHFGDGTRLSIL.